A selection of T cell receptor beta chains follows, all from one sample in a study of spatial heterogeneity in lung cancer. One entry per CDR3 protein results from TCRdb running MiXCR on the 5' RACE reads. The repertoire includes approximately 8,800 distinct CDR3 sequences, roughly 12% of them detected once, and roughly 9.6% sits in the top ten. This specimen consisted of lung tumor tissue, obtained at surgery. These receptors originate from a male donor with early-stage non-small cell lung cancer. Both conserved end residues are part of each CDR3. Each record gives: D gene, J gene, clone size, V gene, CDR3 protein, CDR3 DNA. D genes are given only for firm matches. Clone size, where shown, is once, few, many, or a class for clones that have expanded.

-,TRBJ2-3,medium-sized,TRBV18,CASSPSDTQYF,TGTGCCAGCTCACCTTCAGATACGCAGTATTTT
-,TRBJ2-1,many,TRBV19,CASSIAVTRNEQFF,TGTGCCAGTAGTATAGCAGTTACAAGGAATGAGCAGTTCTTC
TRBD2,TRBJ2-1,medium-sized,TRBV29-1,CSTGLAGYNEQFF,TGCAGCACGGGACTAGCGGGCTACAATGAGCAGTTCTTC
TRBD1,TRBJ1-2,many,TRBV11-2,CASSTPTGVDGYTF,TGTGCCAGCAGCACCCCGACAGGGGTGGACGGCTACACCTTC
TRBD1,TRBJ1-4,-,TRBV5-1,CASSHQGGEKLFF,TGCGCCAGCAGCCACCAAGGGGGCGAAAAACTGTTTTTT
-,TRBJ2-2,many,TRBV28,CASSFDRSNTGELFF,TGTGCCAGCAGTTTTGACAGATCGAACACCGGGGAGCTGTTTTTT
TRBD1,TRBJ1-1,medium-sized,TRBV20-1,CSARGYRGHTEAFF,TGCAGTGCTAGGGGTTACAGGGGCCACACTGAAGCTTTCTTT
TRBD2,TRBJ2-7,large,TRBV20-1,CSALAGGGEQYF,TGCAGTGCTCTAGCGGGAGGCGGCGAGCAGTACTTC
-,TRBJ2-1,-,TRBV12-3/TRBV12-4,CASSPQRAFSYNEQFF,TGTGCCAGCAGTCCCCAGCGGGCCTTCTCCTACAATGAGCAGTTCTTC
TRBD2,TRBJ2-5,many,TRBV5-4,CASSLDPTSGRGETQYF,TGTGCCAGCAGCTTGGACCCAACTAGCGGGAGAGGAGAGACCCAGTACTTC
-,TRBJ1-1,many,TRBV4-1,CASSPLEAGAEAFF,TGCGCCAGCAGCCCATTGGAGGCAGGGGCTGAAGCTTTCTTT
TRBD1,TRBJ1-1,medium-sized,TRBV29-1,CSVANRLGQGHTEAFF,TGCAGCGTCGCCAATCGCCTGGGACAGGGTCACACTGAAGCTTTCTTT
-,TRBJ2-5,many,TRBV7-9,CASSLGGEETQYF,TGTGCCAGCAGCTTGGGGGGAGAAGAGACCCAGTACTTC
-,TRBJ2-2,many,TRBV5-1,CASSPSNTGELFF,TGCGCCAGCAGCCCTTCGAACACCGGGGAGCTGTTTTTT
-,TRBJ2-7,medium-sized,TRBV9,CASSVGDGYEQYF,TGTGCCAGCAGCGTAGGGGACGGCTACGAGCAGTACTTC
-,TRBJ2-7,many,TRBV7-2,CASSPQASSRVEQYF,TGTGCCAGCAGCCCCCAAGCAAGTAGCAGGGTCGAGCAGTACTTC
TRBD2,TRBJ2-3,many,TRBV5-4,CASSLDFAGGGDTQYF,TGTGCCAGCAGCTTGGACTTTGCGGGAGGAGGGGATACGCAGTATTTT
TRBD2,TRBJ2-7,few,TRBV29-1,CSVALAGTYEQYF,TGCAGCGTTGCACTAGCGGGGACCTACGAGCAGTACTTC
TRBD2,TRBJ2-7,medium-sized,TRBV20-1,CSASKSGRAAEQYF,TGCAGTGCTAGCAAAAGCGGGAGGGCCGCCGAGCAGTACTTC
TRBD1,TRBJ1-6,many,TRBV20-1,CSASQSYRGYAGSDSPLHF,TGCAGTGCTAGTCAGTCGTACAGGGGTTATGCGGGCTCGGATTCACCCCTCCACTTT
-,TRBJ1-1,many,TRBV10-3,CAISAGGNTEAFF,TGTGCCATCAGTGCCGGGGGGAACACTGAAGCTTTCTTT
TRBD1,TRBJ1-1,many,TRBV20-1,CSARDQGDTEAFF,TGCAGTGCTAGAGATCAGGGGGACACTGAAGCTTTCTTT
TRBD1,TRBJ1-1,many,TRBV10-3,CATTGDKTEAFF,TGTGCCACCACAGGGGATAAAACTGAAGCTTTCTTT
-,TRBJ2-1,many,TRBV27,CASSFRGSDAYNEQFF,TGTGCCAGCAGTTTTAGGGGGAGCGATGCCTACAATGAGCAGTTCTTC
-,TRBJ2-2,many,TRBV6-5,CASSYGRTGELFF,TGTGCCAGCAGTTACGGACGTACCGGGGAGCTGTTTTTT
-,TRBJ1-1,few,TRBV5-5,CASSYSFGGNTEAFF,TGTGCCAGCAGCTACAGCTTTGGGGGAAACACTGAAGCTTTCTTT
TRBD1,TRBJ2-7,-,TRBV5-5,CASSFFGTVSYEQYF,TGTGCCAGCAGCTTCTTCGGGACAGTTTCCTACGAGCAGTACTTC
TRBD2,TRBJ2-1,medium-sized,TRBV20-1,CSAPLGAGGPYNEQFF,TGCAGTGCTCCCCTAGGAGCGGGAGGGCCGTACAATGAGCAGTTCTTC
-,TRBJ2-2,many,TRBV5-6,CASSLEGGGSTGMELFF,TGTGCCAGCAGCTTGGAGGGGGGAGGTTCAACCGGGATGGAGCTGTTTTTT
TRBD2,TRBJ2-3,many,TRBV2,CASSRLAETDTQYF,TGTGCCAGCAGTAGACTAGCGGAAACAGATACGCAGTATTTT
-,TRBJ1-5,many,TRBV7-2,CASSLEGTVNQPQHF,TGTGCCAGCAGCTTAGAGGGGACTGTCAATCAGCCCCAGCATTTT
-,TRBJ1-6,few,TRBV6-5,CASSYNRASPLHF,TGTGCCAGCAGTTACAACAGGGCTTCACCCCTCCACTTT
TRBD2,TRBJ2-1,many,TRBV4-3,CASSAGVGKVNEQFF,TGCGCCAGCTCCGCGGGGGTGGGGAAGGTCAATGAGCAGTTCTTC
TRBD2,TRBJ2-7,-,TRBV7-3,CASSAGLAGADNEQYF,TGTGCCAGCAGCGCGGGACTAGCGGGAGCCGACAACGAGCAGTACTTC
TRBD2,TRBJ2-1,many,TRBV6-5,CASSSGLAGVNEQFF,TGTGCCAGCAGCTCGGGACTAGCGGGAGTCAATGAGCAGTTCTTC
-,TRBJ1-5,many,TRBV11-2,CARGVGNQSQHF,TGTGCCAGAGGGGTGGGTAATCAGTCCCAGCATTTT
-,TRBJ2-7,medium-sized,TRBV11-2,CASSFGGTREQYF,TGTGCCAGCAGCTTTGGCGGTACGAGGGAGCAGTACTTC
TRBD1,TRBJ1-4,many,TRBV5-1,CASSLDRGLNEKLFF,TGCGCCAGCAGCTTGGACAGGGGGCTTAATGAAAAACTGTTTTTT
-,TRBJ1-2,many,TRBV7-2,CASSRGGLNYGYTF,TGTGCCAGCAGTAGGGGCGGACTTAACTATGGCTACACCTTC